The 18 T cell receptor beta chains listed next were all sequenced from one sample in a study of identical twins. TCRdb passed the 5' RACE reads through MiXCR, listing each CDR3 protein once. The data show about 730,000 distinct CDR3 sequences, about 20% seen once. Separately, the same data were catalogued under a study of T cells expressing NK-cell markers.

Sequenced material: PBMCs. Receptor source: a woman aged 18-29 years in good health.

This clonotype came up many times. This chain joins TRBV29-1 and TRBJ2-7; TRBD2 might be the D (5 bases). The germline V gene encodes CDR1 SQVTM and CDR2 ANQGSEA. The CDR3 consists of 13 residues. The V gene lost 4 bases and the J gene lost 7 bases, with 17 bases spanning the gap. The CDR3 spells CSVVGSRRREQYF. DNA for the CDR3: TGCAGCGTTGTTGGCAGTAGGCGGAGGGAGCAGTACTTC.

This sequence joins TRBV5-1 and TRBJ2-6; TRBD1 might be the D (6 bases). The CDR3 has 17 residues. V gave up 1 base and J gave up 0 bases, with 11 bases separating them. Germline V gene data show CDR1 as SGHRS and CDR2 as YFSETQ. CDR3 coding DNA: TGCGCCAGCAGCTTGTTGCAGGGGACCTCTGGGGCCAACGTCCTGACTTTC. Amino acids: CASSLLQGTSGANVLTF.

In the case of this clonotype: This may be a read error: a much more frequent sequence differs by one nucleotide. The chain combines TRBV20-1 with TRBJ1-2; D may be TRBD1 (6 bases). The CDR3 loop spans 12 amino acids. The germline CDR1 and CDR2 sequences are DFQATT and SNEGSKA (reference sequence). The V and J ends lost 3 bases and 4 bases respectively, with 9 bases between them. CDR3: CSASTGTYGYTF. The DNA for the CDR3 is TGCAGTGCTAGTACAGGGACCTATGGCTACACCTTC.

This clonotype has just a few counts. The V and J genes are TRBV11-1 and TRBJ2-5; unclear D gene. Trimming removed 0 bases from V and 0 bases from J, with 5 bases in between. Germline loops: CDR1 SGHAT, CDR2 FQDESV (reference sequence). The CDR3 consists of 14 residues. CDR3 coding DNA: TGTGCCAGCAGCTTAGCGCCAGACCAAGAGACCCAGTACTTC. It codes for CASSLAPDQETQYF.

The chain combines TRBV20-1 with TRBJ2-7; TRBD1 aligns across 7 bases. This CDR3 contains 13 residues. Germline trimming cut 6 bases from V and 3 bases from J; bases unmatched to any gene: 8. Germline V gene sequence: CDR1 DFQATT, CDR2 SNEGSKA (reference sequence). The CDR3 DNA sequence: TGCAGTGCCACAAGACAGGGTGTCTACGAGCAGTACTTC. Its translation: CSATRQGVYEQYF.

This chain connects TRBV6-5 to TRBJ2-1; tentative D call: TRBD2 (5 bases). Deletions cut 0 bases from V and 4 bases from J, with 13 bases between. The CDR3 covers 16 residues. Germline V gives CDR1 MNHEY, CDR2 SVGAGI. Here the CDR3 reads CASSYSNGERYNEQFF. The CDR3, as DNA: TGTGCCAGCAGTTACTCGAATGGGGAGAGGTACAATGAGCAGTTCTTC.

CDR3 residues: CSASGQGNADTQYF. CDR3 bases: TGCAGTGCATCGGGACAGGGTAACGCAGATACGCAGTATTTT. The chain links TRBV20-1 to TRBJ2-3; 9 nucleotides agree with TRBD1. The germline CDR1 and CDR2 sequences are DFQATT and SNEGSKA (reference sequence). CDR3 length: 14 amino acids. The trim removed 6 bases at V and 4 bases at J, leaving 8 bases unmatched.

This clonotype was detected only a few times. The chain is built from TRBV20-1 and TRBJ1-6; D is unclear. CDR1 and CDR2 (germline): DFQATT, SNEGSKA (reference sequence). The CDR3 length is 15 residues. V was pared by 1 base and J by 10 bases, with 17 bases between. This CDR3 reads CSARVDTTSGSPLHF. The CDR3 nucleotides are TGCAGTGCTAGAGTAGACACCACATCGGGGTCACCCCTCCACTTT.

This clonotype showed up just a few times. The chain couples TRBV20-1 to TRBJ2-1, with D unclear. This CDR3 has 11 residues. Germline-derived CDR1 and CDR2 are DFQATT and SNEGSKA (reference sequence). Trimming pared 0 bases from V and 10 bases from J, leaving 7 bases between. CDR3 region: CSARDMGEQFF. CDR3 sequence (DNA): TGCAGTGCTAGAGATATGGGGGAGCAGTTCTTC.

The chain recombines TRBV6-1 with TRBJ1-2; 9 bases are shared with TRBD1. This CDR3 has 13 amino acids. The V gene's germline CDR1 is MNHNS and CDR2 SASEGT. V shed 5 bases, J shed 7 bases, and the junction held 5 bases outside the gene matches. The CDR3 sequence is CASSRTGERGYTF. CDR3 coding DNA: TGTGCCAGCAGTCGGACAGGGGAGCGTGGCTACACCTTC.

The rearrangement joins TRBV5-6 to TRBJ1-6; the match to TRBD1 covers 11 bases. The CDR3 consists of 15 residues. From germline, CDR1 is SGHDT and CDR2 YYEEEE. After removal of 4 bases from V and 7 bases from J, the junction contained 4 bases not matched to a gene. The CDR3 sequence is CASSVGTGGNSPLHF. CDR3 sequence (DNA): TGTGCCAGCAGCGTCGGGACAGGGGGAAATTCACCCCTCCACTTT.

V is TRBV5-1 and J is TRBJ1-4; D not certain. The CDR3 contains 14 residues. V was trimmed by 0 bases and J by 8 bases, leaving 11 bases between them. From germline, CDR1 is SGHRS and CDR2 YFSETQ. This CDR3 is CASSLGQDWEKLFF. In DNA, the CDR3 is TGCGCCAGCAGCTTGGGTCAGGATTGGGAAAAACTGTTTTTT.

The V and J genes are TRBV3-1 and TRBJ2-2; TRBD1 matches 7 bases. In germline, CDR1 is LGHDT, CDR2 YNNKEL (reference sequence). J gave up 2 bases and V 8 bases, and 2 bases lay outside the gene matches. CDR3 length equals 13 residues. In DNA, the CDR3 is TGTGCCAGCGACAGGGAAAACACCGGGGAGCTGTTTTTT. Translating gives CASDRENTGELFF.

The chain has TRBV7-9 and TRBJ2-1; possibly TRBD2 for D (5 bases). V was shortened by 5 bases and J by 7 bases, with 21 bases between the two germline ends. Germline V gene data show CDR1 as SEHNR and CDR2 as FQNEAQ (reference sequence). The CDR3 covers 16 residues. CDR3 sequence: CASSRRSSRVGNEQFF. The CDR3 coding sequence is TGTGCCAGCAGCCGTCGTTCTAGCCGGGTGGGGAATGAGCAGTTCTTC. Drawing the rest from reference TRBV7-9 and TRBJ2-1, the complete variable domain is DTGVSQNPRHKITKRGQNVTFRCDPISEHNRLYWYRQTLGQGPEFLTYFQNEAQLEKSRLLSDRFSAERPKGSFSTLEIQRTEQGDSAMYLCASSRRSSRVGNEQFFGPGTRLTVL.

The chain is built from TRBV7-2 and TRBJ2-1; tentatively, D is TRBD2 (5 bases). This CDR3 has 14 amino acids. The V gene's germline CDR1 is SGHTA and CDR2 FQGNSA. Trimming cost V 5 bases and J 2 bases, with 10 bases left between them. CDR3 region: CASSRSGAYNEQFF. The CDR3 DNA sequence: TGTGCCAGCAGCAGATCCGGGGCCTACAATGAGCAGTTCTTC.

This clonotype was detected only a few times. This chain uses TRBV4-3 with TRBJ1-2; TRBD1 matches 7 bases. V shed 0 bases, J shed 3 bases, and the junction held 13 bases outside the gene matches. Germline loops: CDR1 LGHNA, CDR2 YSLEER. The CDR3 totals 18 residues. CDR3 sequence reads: CASSQDGTGTDSYYGYTF. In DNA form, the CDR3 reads TGCGCCAGCAGCCAAGATGGGACCGGGACAGATTCCTACTATGGCTACACCTTC.

The CDR3 here is CSVEKGTALYGYTF. DNA for the CDR3: TGCAGCGTAGAAAAGGGGACGGCTCTCTATGGCTACACCTTC. The chain recombines TRBV29-1 with TRBJ1-2; a weak D match, TRBD1 (5 bases). The V end lost 6 bases, the J end lost 4 bases, and 18 bases lay between the germline ends. In germline, CDR1 is SQVTM, CDR2 ANQGSEA. This CDR3 spans 14 amino acids.

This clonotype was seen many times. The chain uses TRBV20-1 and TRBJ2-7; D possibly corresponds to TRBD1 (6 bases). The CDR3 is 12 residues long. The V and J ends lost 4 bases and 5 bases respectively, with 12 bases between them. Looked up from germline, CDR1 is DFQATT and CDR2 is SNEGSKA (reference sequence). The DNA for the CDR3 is TGCAGTGCTACCGGGACAACCGACGAGCAGTACTTC. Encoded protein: CSATGTTDEQYF.